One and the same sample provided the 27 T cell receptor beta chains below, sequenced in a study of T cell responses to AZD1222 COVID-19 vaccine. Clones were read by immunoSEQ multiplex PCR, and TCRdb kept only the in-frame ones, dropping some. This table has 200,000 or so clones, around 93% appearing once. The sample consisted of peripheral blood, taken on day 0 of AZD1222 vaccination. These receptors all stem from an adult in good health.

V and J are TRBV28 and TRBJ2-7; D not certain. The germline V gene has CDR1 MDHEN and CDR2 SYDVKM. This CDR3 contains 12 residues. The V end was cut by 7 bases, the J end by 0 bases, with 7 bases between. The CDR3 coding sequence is TGTGCCAGCATGGTGGTCTCCTACGAGCAGTACTTC. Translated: CASMVVSYEQYF.

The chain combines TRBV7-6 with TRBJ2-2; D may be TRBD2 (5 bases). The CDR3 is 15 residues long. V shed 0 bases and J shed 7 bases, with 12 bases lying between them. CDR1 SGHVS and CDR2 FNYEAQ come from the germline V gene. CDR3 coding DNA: TGTGCCAGCAGCTTAGCGTACGAGGGTGACGGGGAGCTGTTTTTT. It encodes CASSLAYEGDGELFF.

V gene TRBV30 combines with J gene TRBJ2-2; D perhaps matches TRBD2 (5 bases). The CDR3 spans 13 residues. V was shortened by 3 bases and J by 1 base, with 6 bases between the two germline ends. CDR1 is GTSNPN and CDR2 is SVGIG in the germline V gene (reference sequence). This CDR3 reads CAWSRENTGELFF. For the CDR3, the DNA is TGTGCCTGGAGCCGGGAGAACACCGGGGAGCTGTTTTTT.

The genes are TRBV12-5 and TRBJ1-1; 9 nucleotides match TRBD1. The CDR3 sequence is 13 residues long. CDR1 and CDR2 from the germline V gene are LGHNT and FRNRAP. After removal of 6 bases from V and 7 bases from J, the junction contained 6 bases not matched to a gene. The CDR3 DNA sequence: TGTGCTAGTGGCCGGGGACAGGGCTTTGAAGCTTTCTTT. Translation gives CASGRGQGFEAFF.

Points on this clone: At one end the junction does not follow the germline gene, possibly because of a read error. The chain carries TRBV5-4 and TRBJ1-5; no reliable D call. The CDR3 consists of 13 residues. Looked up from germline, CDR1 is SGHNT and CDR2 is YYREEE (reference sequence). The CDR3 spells CASSLGSDQPQHF. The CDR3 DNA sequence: TGTGCCAGCAGCTTGGGTAGCGATCAGCCCCAGCATTTT.

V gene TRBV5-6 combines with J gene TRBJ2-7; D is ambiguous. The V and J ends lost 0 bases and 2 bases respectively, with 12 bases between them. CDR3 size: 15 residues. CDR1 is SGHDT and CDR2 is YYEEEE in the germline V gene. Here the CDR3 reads CASSLEDRVPYEQYF. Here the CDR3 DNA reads TGTGCCAGCAGCTTGGAGGACCGGGTCCCCTACGAGCAGTACTTC.

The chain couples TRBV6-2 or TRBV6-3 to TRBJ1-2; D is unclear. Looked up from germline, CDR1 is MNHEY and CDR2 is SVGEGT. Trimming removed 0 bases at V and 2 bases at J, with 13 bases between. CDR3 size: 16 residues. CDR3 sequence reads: CASSYSRLGVNYGYTF. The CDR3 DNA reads TGTGCCAGCAGTTACTCGAGGCTCGGGGTCAACTATGGCTACACCTTC.

The CDR3 loop is CASSLAGSMNTEAFF. CDR3 sequence (DNA): TGTGCCAGCAGTTTGGCTGGGTCGATGAACACTGAAGCTTTCTTT. The chain carries TRBV28 and TRBJ1-1; no clear D gene. The germline V gene has CDR1 MDHEN and CDR2 SYDVKM. This CDR3 has 15 amino acids. Trimming took off 3 bases at V and 0 bases at J, with 11 bases between the two ends.

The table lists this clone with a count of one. The CDR3 DNA reads TGTGCCAGCAGCCAAGCCCGTGACCTCAGCTCCTATAATTCACCCCTCCACTTT. Protein product: CASSQARDLSSYNSPLHF. The chain employs TRBV7-8 and TRBJ1-6, with D unclear. V was pared by 5 bases and J by 0 bases, with 17 bases between. The CDR3 contains 18 residues. CDR1 and CDR2 from the germline V gene are SGHVS and FQNEAQ.

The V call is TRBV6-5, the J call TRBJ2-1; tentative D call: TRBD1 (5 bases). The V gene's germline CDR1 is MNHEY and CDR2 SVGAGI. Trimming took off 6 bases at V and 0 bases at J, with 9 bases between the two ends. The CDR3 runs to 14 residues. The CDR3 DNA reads TGTGCCAGCAGGGACATTAGCTCCTACAATGAGCAGTTCTTC. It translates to CASRDISSYNEQFF.

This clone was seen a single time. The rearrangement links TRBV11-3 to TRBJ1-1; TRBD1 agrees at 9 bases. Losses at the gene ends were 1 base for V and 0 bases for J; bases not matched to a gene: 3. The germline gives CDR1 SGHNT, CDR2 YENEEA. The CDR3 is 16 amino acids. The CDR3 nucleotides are TGTGCCAGCAGCTTAGGCACAGGGGGCTTGAACACTGAAGCTTTCTTT. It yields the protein CASSLGTGGLNTEAFF.

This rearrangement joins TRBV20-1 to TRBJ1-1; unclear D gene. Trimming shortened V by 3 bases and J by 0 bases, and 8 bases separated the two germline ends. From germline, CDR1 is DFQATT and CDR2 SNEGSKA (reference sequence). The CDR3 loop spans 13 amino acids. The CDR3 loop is CSASAPLNTEAFF. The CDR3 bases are TGCAGTGCTAGTGCACCCCTGAACACTGAAGCTTTCTTT.

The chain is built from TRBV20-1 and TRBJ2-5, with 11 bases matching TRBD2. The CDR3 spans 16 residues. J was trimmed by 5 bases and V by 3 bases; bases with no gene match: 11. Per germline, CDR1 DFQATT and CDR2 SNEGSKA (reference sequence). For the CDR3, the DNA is TGCAGTGCTAGTATGGGGGCTAGCGGGAGGCTGGAGACCCAGTACTTC. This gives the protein CSASMGASGRLETQYF.

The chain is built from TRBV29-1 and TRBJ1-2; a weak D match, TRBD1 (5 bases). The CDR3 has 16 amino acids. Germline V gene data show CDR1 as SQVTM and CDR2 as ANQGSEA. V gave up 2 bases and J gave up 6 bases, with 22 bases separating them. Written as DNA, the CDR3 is TGCAGCGTTGAACGCCTCCCGGGGCTTAACTTGGATGGCTACACCTTC. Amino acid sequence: CSVERLPGLNLDGYTF.

The CDR3 nucleotides are TGCGCCAGCAGCCAAGACGGGGTGACGTACGAGCAGTACTTC. Its protein product is CASSQDGVTYEQYF. V is TRBV4-1 and J is TRBJ2-7; a weak D match, TRBD2 (5 bases). V lost 0 bases, J lost 4 bases, and 10 bases lay in between. Germline CDR1 is MGHRA and CDR2 is YSYEKL. This CDR3 comprises 14 residues.

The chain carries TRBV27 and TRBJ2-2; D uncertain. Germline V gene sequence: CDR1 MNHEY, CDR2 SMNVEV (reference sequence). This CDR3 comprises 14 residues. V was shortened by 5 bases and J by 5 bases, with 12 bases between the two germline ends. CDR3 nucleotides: TGTGCCAGCAGTCCAGAACTTGGGACCGGGGAGCTGTTTTTT. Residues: CASSPELGTGELFF.

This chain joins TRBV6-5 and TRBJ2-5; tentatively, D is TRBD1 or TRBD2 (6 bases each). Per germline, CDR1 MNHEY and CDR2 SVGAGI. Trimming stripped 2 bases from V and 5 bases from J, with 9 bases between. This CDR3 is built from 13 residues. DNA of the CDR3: TGTGCCAGCAGTTACCTAGGGGGGGAGACCCAGTACTTC. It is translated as CASSYLGGETQYF.

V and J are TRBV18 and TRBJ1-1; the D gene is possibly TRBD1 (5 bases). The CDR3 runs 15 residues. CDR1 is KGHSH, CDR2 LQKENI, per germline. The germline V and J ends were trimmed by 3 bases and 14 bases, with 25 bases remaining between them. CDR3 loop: CASSPNRTAKPIVFF. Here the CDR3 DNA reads TGTGCCAGCTCACCGAACAGGACTGCCAAGCCCATAGTCTTCTTT.

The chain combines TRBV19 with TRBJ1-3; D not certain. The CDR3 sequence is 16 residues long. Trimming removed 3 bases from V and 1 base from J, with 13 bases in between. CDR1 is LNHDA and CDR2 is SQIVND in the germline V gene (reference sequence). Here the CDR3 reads CASSMTLPISGNTIYF. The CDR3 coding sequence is TGTGCCAGTAGTATGACTCTCCCCATTTCTGGAAACACCATATATTTT.

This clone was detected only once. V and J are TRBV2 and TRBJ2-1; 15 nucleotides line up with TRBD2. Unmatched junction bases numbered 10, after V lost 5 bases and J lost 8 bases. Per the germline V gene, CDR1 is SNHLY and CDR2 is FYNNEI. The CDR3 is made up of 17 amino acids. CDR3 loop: CASSRTSGRAPSDEQFF. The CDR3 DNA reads TGTGCCAGCAGTCGGACTAGCGGGAGGGCCCCCAGCGATGAGCAGTTCTTC.

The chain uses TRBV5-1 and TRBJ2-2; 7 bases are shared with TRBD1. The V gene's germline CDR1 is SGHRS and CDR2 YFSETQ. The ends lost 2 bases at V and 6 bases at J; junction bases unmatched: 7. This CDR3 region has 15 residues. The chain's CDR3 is CASSLQGQGPGELFF. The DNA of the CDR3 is TGCGCCAGCAGCTTACAGGGGCAGGGTCCCGGGGAGCTGTTTTTT.

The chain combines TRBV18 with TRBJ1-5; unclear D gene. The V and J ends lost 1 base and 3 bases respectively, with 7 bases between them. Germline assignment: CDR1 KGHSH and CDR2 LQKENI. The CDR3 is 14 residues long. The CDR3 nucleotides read TGTGCCAGCTCACCACGGGCAGCCAATCAGCCCCAGCATTTT. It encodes CASSPRAANQPQHF.

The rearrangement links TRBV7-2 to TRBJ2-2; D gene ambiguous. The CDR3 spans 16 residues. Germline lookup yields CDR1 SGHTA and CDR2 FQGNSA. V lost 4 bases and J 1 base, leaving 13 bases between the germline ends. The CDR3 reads CASSSSWSLNTGELFF. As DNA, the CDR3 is TGTGCCAGCAGCTCGTCCTGGTCCCTGAACACCGGGGAGCTGTTTTTT.

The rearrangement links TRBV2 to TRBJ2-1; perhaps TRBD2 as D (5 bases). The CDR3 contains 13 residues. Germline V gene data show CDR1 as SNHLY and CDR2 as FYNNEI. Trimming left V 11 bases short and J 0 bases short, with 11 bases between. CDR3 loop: CASRVRSYNEQFF. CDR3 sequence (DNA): TGTGCCTCGAGGGTGCGCTCCTACAATGAGCAGTTCTTC. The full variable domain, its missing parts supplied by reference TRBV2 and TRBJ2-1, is EPEVTQTPSHQVTQMGQEVILRCVPISNHLYFYWYRQILGQKVEFLVSFYNNEISEKSEIFDDQFSVERPDGSNFTLKIRSTKLEDSAMYFCASRVRSYNEQFFGPGTRLTVL.

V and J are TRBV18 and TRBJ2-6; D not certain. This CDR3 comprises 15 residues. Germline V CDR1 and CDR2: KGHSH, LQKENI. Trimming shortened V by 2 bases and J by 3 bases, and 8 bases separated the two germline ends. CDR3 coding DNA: TGTGCCAGCTCACCAGGGGTTGGTGGGGCCAACGTCCTGACTTTC. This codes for CASSPGVGGANVLTF.

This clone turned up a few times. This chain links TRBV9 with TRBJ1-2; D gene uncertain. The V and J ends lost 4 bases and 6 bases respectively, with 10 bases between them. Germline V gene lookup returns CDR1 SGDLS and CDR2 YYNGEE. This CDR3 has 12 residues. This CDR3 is CASSPQPDGYTF. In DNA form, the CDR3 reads TGTGCCAGCAGCCCCCAACCGGATGGCTACACCTTC.

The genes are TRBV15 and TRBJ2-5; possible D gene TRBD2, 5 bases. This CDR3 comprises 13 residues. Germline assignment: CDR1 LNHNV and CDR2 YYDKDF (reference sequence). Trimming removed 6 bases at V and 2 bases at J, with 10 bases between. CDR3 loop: CATRTGGQETQYF. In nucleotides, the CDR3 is TGTGCCACCAGAACTGGAGGACAAGAGACCCAGTACTTC.